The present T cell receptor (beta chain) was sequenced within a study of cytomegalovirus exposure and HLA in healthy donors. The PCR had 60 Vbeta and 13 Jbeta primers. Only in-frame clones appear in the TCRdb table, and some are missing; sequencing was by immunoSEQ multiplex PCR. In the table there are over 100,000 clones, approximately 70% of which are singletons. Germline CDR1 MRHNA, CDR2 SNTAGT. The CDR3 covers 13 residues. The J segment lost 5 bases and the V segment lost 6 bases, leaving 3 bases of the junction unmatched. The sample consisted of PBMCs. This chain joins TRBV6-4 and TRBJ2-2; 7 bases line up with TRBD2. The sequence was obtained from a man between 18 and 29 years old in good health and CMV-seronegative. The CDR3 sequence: CASRSGGTGELFF. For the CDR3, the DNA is TGTGCCAGCAGATCGGGAGGTACCGGGGAGCTGTTTTTT.